This entry concerns a single TCR beta chain. TCRdb's copy holds only in-frame clones and misses some; the assay was immunoSEQ multiplex PCR. Altogether approximately 70,000 clones are present, roughly 93% being singletons, with the ten largest covering about 0.38%. These data are taken from a study of technical replicates of blood from a few donors. The CDR3 consists of 14 residues. CDR1 SGHKS and CDR2 YYEKEE come from the germline V gene (reference sequence). Losses at the gene ends were 2 bases for V and 4 bases for J; bases not matched to a gene: 3. This rearrangement joins TRBV5-5 to TRBJ2-7, with 10 bases lining up with TRBD2. The TCR originated in a human donor in good health. Source material: T cells isolated from PBMCs. This chain's CDR3 is CASSFLAGEYEQYF. CDR3 sequence (DNA): TGTGCCAGCAGCTTTCTAGCGGGAGAGTACGAGCAGTACTTC. The full variable domain, its missing parts supplied by reference TRBV5-5 and TRBJ2-7, is DAGVTQSPTHLIKTRGQQVTLRCSPISGHKSVSWYQQVLGQGPQFIFQYYEKEERGRGNFPDRFSARQFPNYSSELNVNALLLGDSALYLCASSFLAGEYEQYFGPGTRLTVT.